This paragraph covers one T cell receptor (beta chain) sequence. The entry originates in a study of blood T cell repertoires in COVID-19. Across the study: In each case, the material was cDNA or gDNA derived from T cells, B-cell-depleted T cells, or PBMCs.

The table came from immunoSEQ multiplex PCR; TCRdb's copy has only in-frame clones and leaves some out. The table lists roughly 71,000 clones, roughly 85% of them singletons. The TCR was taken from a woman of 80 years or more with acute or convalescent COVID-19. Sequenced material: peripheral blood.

The CDR3 loop reads CASSPPTDTQYF. CDR3 bases: TGTGCCAGCAGCCCTCCCACAGATACGCAGTATTTT. The rearrangement joins TRBV11-3 to TRBJ2-3; D gene unclear. V shed 5 bases and J shed 2 bases, with 5 bases lying between them. Germline V CDR1 and CDR2: SGHNT, YENEEA. This CDR3 spans 12 amino acids.